This is a list of T cell receptor beta chains from one sample in a study of T cells in Graves' hyperthyroidism and ophthalmopathy. TCRdb ran MiXCR on the multiplex PCR reads and lists one entry per CDR3 protein. The repertoire includes about 420,000 distinct CDR3 sequences, about 15% of them detected once, and 7.5% to 8% sits in the top ten. Sequenced sample: blood. The receptors here all came from a woman aged 18-30 years with Graves' hyperthyroidism. The CDR3 runs from the conserved cysteine through the conserved F or W. The order of the fields is D gene, clone size, V gene, J gene, CDR3 protein, CDR3 DNA. The D gene is left open where the match is weak. Clone sizes are given selectively: once, few, many, or a class where the clone is expanded.

D: TRBD1; size: NA; V: TRBV30; J: TRBJ1-5; CDR3: CAWSGQGGNQPQHF; DNA: TGTGCCTGGAGTGGGCAGGGGGGGAATCAGCCCCAGCATTTT
D: NA; size: many; V: TRBV5-1; J: TRBJ1-1; CDR3: CASSLAGSRGTEAFF; DNA: TGCGCCAGCAGCTTGGCCGGCTCTCGGGGCACTGAAGCTTTCTTT
D: NA; size: few; V: TRBV4-1; J: TRBJ1-3; CDR3: CASSQLVVAAGNTIYF; DNA: TGCGCCAGCAGCCAACTGGTGGTGGCGGCTGGAAACACCATATATTTT
D: NA; size: many; V: TRBV6-1; J: TRBJ2-7; CDR3: CASSHRTPYPEQYF; DNA: TGTGCCAGCAGTCACCGGACCCCGTATCCCGAGCAGTACTTC
D: NA; size: many; V: TRBV27; J: TRBJ2-1; CDR3: CASSLQLRANEQFF; DNA: TGTGCCAGCAGTTTACAACTCCGGGCCAATGAGCAGTTCTTC
D: NA; size: many; V: TRBV2; J: TRBJ2-1; CDR3: CASRGVKGRTEQFF; DNA: TGTGCCAGCAGGGGGGTTAAGGGGCGGACTGAGCAGTTCTTC
D: TRBD2; size: NA; V: TRBV5-1; J: TRBJ2-1; CDR3: CASSLREGRYNEQFF; DNA: TGTGCCAGCAGCTTGAGGGAGGGCCGCTACAATGAGCAGTTCTTC
D: TRBD1; size: NA; V: TRBV7-9; J: TRBJ2-5; CDR3: CASSLGQGRQYF; DNA: TGTGCCAGCAGCTTGGGACAGGGGAGGCAGTACTTC
D: TRBD1; size: NA; V: TRBV20-1; J: TRBJ2-3; CDR3: CSARGTGTGSVSSTDTQYF; DNA: TGCAGTGCTAGAGGAACTGGGACAGGGTCCGTCTCTAGCACAGATACGCAGTATTTT
D: NA; size: NA; V: TRBV6-1; J: TRBJ2-4; CDR3: CASTTETWGLAKNIQYF; DNA: TGTGCCAGCACCACTGAAACGTGGGGTCTTGCCAAAAACATTCAGTACTTC
D: NA; size: many; V: TRBV2; J: TRBJ1-5; CDR3: CASSEAQGYQPQHF; DNA: TGTGCCAGCAGTGAAGCACAGGGCTATCAGCCCCAGCATTTT
D: NA; size: many; V: TRBV20-1; J: TRBJ2-3; CDR3: CSASFRIKATDTQYF; DNA: TGCAGTGCTAGTTTCAGAATTAAAGCCACAGATACGCAGTATTTT
D: NA; size: many; V: TRBV28; J: TRBJ2-3; CDR3: CASSSPAGLDTQYF; DNA: TGTGCCAGCAGTTCCCCGGCGGGGTTGGATACGCAGTATTTT
D: NA; size: few; V: TRBV5-6; J: TRBJ2-2; CDR3: CASSFNPTGELFF; DNA: TGTGCCAGCAGCTTCAACCCCACCGGGGAGCTGTTTTTT
D: NA; size: few; V: TRBV6-2/TRBV6-3; J: TRBJ2-1; CDR3: CASSYSRGESSYNEQFF; DNA: TGTGCCAGCAGTTACTCGAGGGGAGAGAGCTCCTACAATGAGCAGTTCTTC
D: NA; size: NA; V: TRBV5-1; J: TRBJ1-2; CDR3: CATRTAQATNYGYTF; DNA: TGCGCCACTCGGACAGCCCAAGCCACTAACTATGGCTACACCTTC
D: TRBD2; size: many; V: TRBV24-1; J: TRBJ2-1; CDR3: CATRGLAPEQFF; DNA: TGTGCCACCAGGGGACTAGCGCCTGAGCAGTTCTTC
D: TRBD1; size: many; V: TRBV9; J: TRBJ1-2; CDR3: CASSVARDRVGYTF; DNA: TGTGCCAGCAGCGTAGCTCGGGACAGGGTCGGCTACACCTTC
D: NA; size: few; V: TRBV7-2; J: TRBJ2-7; CDR3: CASSFQGLISCEQYF; DNA: TGTGCCAGCAGCTTCCAGGGGCTGATCTCCTGCGAGCAGTACTTC
D: NA; size: many; V: TRBV28; J: TRBJ1-2; CDR3: CASTTQGRDYGYTF; DNA: TGTGCCAGCACCACCCAGGGCAGGGACTATGGCTACACCTTC
D: TRBD2; size: few; V: TRBV20-1; J: TRBJ2-2; CDR3: CSARGGLAGGPSTGELFF; DNA: TGCAGTGCTAGGGGAGGACTAGCGGGAGGGCCGAGCACCGGGGAGCTGTTTTTT
D: NA; size: few; V: TRBV29-1; J: TRBJ2-1; CDR3: CSVGAYNEQFF; DNA: TGCAGCGTTGGGGCTTACAATGAGCAGTTCTTC
D: NA; size: few; V: TRBV6-1; J: TRBJ1-2; CDR3: CASSSGIDYGYTF; DNA: TGTGCCAGCAGCTCCGGGATCGACTATGGCTACACCTTC
D: NA; size: many; V: TRBV3-1; J: TRBJ2-7; CDR3: CASSQEGWGTGVEQYF; DNA: TGTGCCAGCAGCCAAGAGGGCTGGGGAACCGGGGTGGAGCAGTACTTC
D: NA; size: many; V: TRBV5-1; J: TRBJ2-1; CDR3: CASFTQTGVGLNEQFF; DNA: TGCGCCAGCTTCACACAGACGGGAGTGGGACTCAATGAGCAGTTCTTC
D: NA; size: NA; V: TRBV20-1; J: TRBJ2-1; CDR3: CSAPPGRSDRPASYNEQFF; DNA: TGCAGTGCTCCCCCGGGCCGGTCCGACCGCCCTGCCTCCTACAATGAGCAGTTCTTC
D: TRBD1; size: many; V: TRBV29-1; J: TRBJ2-2; CDR3: CSVEDQTGMEAGELFF; DNA: TGCAGCGTTGAAGATCAGACAGGGATGGAGGCCGGGGAGCTGTTTTTT
D: TRBD1; size: many; V: TRBV9; J: TRBJ1-2; CDR3: CASRDRGGYGYTF; DNA: TGTGCCAGCAGGGACAGGGGAGGCTATGGCTACACCTTC
D: TRBD2; size: many; V: TRBV20-1; J: TRBJ2-1; CDR3: CSARVGSGRVGYNEQFF; DNA: TGCAGTGCTAGAGTGGGTAGCGGGAGGGTGGGCTACAATGAGCAGTTCTTC
D: NA; size: NA; V: TRBV15; J: TRBJ1-1; CDR3: CATSRARGKGTEAFF; DNA: TGTGCCACCAGCAGAGCGCGAGGGAAAGGAACTGAAGCTTTCTTT
D: NA; size: many; V: TRBV3-1; J: TRBJ2-5; CDR3: CASSQGWGGGMGTQYF; DNA: TGTGCCAGCAGCCAAGGGTGGGGCGGCGGGATGGGGACCCAGTACTTC
D: NA; size: few; V: TRBV4-1; J: TRBJ1-1; CDR3: CASSQGRNSYTEAFF; DNA: TGCGCCAGCAGCCAAGGACGTAACTCCTACACTGAAGCTTTCTTT
D: TRBD2; size: many; V: TRBV7-3; J: TRBJ2-2; CDR3: CASSLVGGPTGELFF; DNA: TGTGCCAGCAGCTTGGTGGGAGGGCCGACCGGGGAGCTGTTTTTT
D: TRBD1; size: many; V: TRBV30; J: TRBJ1-2; CDR3: CAWATLQGQGNGYTF; DNA: TGTGCCTGGGCTACCCTACAGGGACAGGGGAATGGCTACACCTTC
D: NA; size: NA; V: TRBV25-1; J: TRBJ1-1; CDR3: CACSSPGTEAFF; DNA: TGTGCCTGCAGTTCACCGGGCACTGAAGCTTTCTTT
D: NA; size: few; V: TRBV19; J: TRBJ2-1; CDR3: CASSIVEGGYNEQFF; DNA: TGTGCCAGTAGTATAGTTGAGGGCGGCTACAATGAGCAGTTCTTC
D: NA; size: few; V: TRBV6-5; J: TRBJ2-1; CDR3: CASSYSGLDGGEQFF; DNA: TGTGCCAGCAGTTACTCTGGTCTAGATGGGGGTGAGCAGTTCTTC
D: NA; size: NA; V: TRBV9; J: TRBJ1-4; CDR3: CASSVGSEEKLFF; DNA: TGTGCCAGCAGCGTAGGATCAGAAGAAAAACTGTTTTTT
D: TRBD2; size: many; V: TRBV20-1; J: TRBJ2-1; CDR3: CSARDLAGGPNNEQFF; DNA: TGCAGTGCTAGAGATTTGGCGGGAGGCCCAAACAATGAGCAGTTCTTC
D: NA; size: many; V: TRBV18; J: TRBJ1-5; CDR3: CASSPGQSNQPQHF; DNA: TGTGCCAGCTCACCAGGGCAAAGCAATCAGCCCCAGCATTTT
D: NA; size: NA; V: TRBV29-1; J: TRBJ1-2; CDR3: CSVEVPREGYGYTF; DNA: TGCAGCGTTGAAGTCCCCCGAGAAGGCTATGGCTACACCTTC
D: TRBD2; size: many; V: TRBV13; J: TRBJ2-1; CDR3: CASSLSLAVQWNEQFF; DNA: TGTGCCAGCAGCCTTTCACTAGCGGTACAGTGGAATGAGCAGTTCTTC
D: NA; size: many; V: TRBV7-2; J: TRBJ2-1; CDR3: CASSLDYHEQFF; DNA: TGTGCCAGCAGCTTAGATTACCATGAGCAGTTCTTC
D: NA; size: many; V: TRBV6-1; J: TRBJ1-3; CDR3: CASREGHSGNTIYF; DNA: TGTGCCAGCAGAGAAGGCCACTCTGGAAACACCATATATTTT
D: NA; size: many; V: TRBV7-6; J: TRBJ2-3; CDR3: CASSLRRGPDTQYF; DNA: TGTGCCAGCAGCTTAAGAAGGGGCCCAGATACGCAGTATTTT
D: TRBD2; size: many; V: TRBV27; J: TRBJ2-7; CDR3: CASSTPKASGAYEQYF; DNA: TGTGCCAGCAGTACACCAAAGGCTAGCGGGGCCTACGAGCAGTACTTC
D: TRBD1; size: many; V: TRBV6-1; J: TRBJ1-2; CDR3: CASSGGQGRSYGYTF; DNA: TGTGCCAGCAGTGGAGGACAGGGGAGAAGCTATGGCTACACCTTC
D: TRBD1; size: many; V: TRBV5-5; J: TRBJ2-5; CDR3: CASSFQGAETQYF; DNA: TGTGCCAGCAGCTTCCAGGGGGCGGAGACCCAGTACTTC
D: NA; size: once; V: TRBV7-3; J: TRBJ2-2; CDR3: CASSPGPIDGTGELFF; DNA: TGTGCCAGCAGCCCTGGACCGATTGATGGCACCGGGGAGCTGTTTTTT
D: NA; size: many; V: TRBV20-1; J: TRBJ2-3; CDR3: CSARDGFGSSADTQYF; DNA: TGCAGTGCTAGAGATGGTTTTGGTAGCAGTGCGGATACGCAGTATTTT
D: TRBD2; size: many; V: TRBV18; J: TRBJ2-1; CDR3: CASSPRRGGLNEQFF; DNA: TGTGCCAGCTCACCACGGCGGGGGGGCCTCAATGAGCAGTTCTTC
D: TRBD1; size: NA; V: TRBV9; J: TRBJ2-4; CDR3: CASSQTGTGTKNIQYF; DNA: TGTGCCAGCAGCCAAACCGGGACAGGGACGAAAAACATTCAGTACTTC
D: TRBD2; size: many; V: TRBV12-3/TRBV12-4; J: TRBJ2-1; CDR3: CASRSHSGASYNEQFF; DNA: TGTGCCAGCAGATCTCATAGCGGGGCTTCCTACAATGAGCAGTTCTTC
D: NA; size: many; V: TRBV15; J: TRBJ1-2; CDR3: CATSRHRASHYGYTF; DNA: TGTGCCACCAGCAGACACAGGGCCTCACACTATGGCTACACCTTC
D: TRBD2; size: many; V: TRBV7-9; J: TRBJ2-2; CDR3: CASGLAGNTGELFF; DNA: TGTGCCAGCGGACTAGCGGGGAACACCGGGGAGCTGTTTTTT
D: NA; size: many; V: TRBV7-8; J: TRBJ1-2; CDR3: CASSLERAQGYGYTF; DNA: TGTGCCAGCAGCTTAGAAAGGGCTCAGGGCTATGGCTACACCTTC
D: TRBD2; size: many; V: TRBV13; J: TRBJ2-1; CDR3: CASSLAGGAYNEQFF; DNA: TGTGCCAGCAGCTTAGCGGGGGGAGCCTACAATGAGCAGTTCTTC
D: TRBD2; size: many; V: TRBV7-8; J: TRBJ2-4; CDR3: CASSPPGLAGGINIQYF; DNA: TGTGCCAGCAGCCCCCCAGGACTAGCGGGGGGAATAAACATTCAGTACTTC
D: NA; size: many; V: TRBV7-9; J: TRBJ2-3; CDR3: CASTFWTATDTQYF; DNA: TGTGCCAGCACCTTTTGGACAGCCACAGATACGCAGTATTTT
D: NA; size: many; V: TRBV20-1; J: TRBJ2-3; CDR3: CSARVGGEGTDTQYF; DNA: TGCAGTGCCAGAGTCGGGGGCGAGGGCACAGATACGCAGTATTTT